This TCR beta chain was found in a study of sequential checkpoint blockade in melanoma. The treatment was: randomized to nivolumab then ipilimumab (arm A) or the reverse (arm B). From thawed PBMCs, live CD3+CD8+ cells negative for CD19 and CD56 were sorted. The germline V gene encodes CDR1 SGDLS and CDR2 YYNGEE. This CDR3 contains 15 residues. Trimming removed 4 bases from V and 2 bases from J, with 13 bases in between. Sequencing was performed with immunoSEQ multiplex PCR; in TCRdb, only in-frame clones are kept and a portion is missing. The sample yields 35,000 to 45,000 clones, roughly four fifths seen once.

This receptor was taken from a human donor with melanoma. The chain links TRBV9 to TRBJ2-1, with D perhaps TRBD1 (6 bases). The sample was CD8+ T cells sorted from blood (inferred from file names), taken from a patient given nivolumab and ipilimumab in sequence. DNA for the CDR3: TGTGCCAGCAGCCTCCGAGGGACAACCTACAATGAGCAGTTCTTC. This sequence encodes CASSLRGTTYNEQFF.